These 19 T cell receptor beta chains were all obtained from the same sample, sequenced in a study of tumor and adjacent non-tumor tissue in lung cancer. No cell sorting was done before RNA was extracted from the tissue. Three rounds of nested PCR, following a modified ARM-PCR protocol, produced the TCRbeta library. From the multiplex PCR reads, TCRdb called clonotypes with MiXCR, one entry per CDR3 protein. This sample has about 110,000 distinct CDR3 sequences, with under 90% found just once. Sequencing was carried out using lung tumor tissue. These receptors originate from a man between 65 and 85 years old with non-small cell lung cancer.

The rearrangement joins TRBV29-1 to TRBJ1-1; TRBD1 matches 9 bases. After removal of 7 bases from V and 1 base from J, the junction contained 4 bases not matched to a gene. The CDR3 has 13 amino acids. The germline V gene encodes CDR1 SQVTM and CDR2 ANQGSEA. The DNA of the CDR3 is TGCAGCGATGGACAGGGGCAGAACACTGAAGCTTTCTTT. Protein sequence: CSDGQGQNTEAFF.

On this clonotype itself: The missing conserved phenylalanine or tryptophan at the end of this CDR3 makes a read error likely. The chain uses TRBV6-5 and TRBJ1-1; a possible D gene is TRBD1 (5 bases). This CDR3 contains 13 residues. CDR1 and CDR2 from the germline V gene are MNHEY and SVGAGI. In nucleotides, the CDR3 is TGTGCCAGCAGTAGGGGATTGAATACTGAAGCTTTCTAT. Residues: CASSRGLNTEAFY.

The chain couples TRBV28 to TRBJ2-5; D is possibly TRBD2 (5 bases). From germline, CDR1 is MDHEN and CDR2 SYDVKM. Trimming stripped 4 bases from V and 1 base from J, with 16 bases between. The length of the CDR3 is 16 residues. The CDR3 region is CASSSRALPSQETQYF. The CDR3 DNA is TGTGCCAGCAGTTCGAGGGCGCTTCCCTCCCAAGAGACCCAGTACTTC.

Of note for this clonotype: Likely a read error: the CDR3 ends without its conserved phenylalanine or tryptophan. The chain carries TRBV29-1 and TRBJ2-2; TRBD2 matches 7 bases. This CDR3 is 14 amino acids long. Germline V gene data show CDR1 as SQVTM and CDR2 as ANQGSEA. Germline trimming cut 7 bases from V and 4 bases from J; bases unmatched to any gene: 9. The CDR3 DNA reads TGCAGCGCTGACATACCGGGGGGCACCGGGGAGCTGTTTTAT. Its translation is CSADIPGGTGELFY.

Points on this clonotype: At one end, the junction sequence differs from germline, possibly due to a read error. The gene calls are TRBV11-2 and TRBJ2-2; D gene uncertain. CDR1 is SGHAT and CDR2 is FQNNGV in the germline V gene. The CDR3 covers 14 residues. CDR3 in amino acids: CASEQIENIGELFF. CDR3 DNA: TGTGCCAGCGAACAGATAGAAAACATCGGGGAGCTGTTTTTT.

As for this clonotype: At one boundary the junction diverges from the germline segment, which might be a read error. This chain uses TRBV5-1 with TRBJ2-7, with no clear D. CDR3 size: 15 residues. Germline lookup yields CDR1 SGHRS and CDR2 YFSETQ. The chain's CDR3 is CASSLGTYHLYEQHF. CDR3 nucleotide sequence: TGCGCCAGCAGCTTGGGAACATATCACCTCTACGAGCAGCACTTC.

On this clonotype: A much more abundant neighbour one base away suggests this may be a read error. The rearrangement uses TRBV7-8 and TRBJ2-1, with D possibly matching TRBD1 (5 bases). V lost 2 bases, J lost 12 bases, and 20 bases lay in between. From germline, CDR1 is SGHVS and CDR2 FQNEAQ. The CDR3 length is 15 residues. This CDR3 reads CASSLRGRGVPAQFF. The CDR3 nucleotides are TGTGCCAGCAGCTTAAGGGGCAGAGGAGTGCCTGCGCAGTTCTTC.

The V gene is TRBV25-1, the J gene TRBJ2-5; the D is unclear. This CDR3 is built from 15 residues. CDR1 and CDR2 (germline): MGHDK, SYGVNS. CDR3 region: CISSEPRQPQETQYF. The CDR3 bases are TGTATCAGCAGTGAACCAAGGCAGCCTCAAGAGACCCAGTACTTC.

The CDR3 spells CDCTPFSGRQNEQFF. CDR3 DNA: TGTGACTGTACCCCCTTTAGTGGGAGGCAAAATGAGCAGTTCTTC. J is TRBJ2-1 and V is TRBV9; D is perhaps TRBD2 (6 bases). CDR1 is SGDLS and CDR2 is YYNGEE in the germline V gene. The CDR3 has 15 residues.

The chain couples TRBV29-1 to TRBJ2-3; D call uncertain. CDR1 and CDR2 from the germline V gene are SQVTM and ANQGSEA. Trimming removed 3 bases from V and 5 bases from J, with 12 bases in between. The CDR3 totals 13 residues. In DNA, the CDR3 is TGCAGCGTTGAGCTTCGATGTGAAGATACGCAGTATTTT. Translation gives CSVELRCEDTQYF.

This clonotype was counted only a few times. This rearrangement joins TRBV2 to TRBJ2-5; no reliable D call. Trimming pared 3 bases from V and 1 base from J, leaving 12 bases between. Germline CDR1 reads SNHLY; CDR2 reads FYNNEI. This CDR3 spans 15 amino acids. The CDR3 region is CASSDGVGFQETQYF. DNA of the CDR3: TGTGCCAGCAGTGATGGGGTAGGGTTCCAAGAGACCCAGTACTTC. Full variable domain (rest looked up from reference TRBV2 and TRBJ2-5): EPEVTQTPSHQVTQMGQEVILRCVPISNHLYFYWYRQILGQKVEFLVSFYNNEISEKSEIFDDQFSVERPDGSNFTLKIRSTKLEDSAMYFCASSDGVGFQETQYFGPGTRLLVL.

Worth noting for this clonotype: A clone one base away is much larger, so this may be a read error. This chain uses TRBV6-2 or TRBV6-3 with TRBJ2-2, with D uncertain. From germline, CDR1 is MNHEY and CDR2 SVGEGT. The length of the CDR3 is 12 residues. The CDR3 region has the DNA TGTGTCACCAACGAGCCCTCCGGGGAGCTGTTTTTT. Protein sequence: CVTNEPSGELFF.

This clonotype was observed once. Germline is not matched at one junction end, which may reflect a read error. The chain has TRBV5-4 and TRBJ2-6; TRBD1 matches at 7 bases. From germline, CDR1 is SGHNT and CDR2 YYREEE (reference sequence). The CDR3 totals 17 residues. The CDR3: CARSFQGDHSGANVLTF. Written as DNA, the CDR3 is TGTGCCAGAAGCTTTCAGGGGGACCACTCTGGGGCCAACGTCCTGACTTTC. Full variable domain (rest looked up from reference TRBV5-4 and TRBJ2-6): ETGVTQSPTHLIKTRGQQVTLRCSSQSGHNTVSWYQQALGQGPQFIFQYYREEENGRGNFPPRFSGLQFPNYSSELNVNALELDDSALYLCARSFQGDHSGANVLTFGAGSRLTVL.

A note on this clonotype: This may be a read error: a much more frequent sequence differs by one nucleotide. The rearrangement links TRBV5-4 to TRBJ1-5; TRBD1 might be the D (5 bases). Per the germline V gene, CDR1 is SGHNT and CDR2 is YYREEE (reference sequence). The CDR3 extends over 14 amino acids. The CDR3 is CAGSVQGRNQPQQF. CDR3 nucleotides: TGTGCCGGCAGCGTGCAGGGCCGCAATCAGCCCCAGCAATTT. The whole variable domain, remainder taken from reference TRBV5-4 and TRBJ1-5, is ETGVTQSPTHLIKTRGQQVTLRCSSQSGHNTVSWYQQALGQGPQFIFQYYREEENGRGNFPPRFSGLQFPNYSSELNVNALELDDSALYLCAGSVQGRNQPQQFGDGTRLSIL.

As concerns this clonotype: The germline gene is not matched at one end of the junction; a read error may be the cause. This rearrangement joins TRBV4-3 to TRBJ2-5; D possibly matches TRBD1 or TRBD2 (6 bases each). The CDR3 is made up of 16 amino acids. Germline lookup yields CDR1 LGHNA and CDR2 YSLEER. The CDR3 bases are TGTGCCGGTAGCCAAGCCGGAGGGGTGGGACAAGAGACCCAGTATTTC. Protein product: CAGSQAGGVGQETQYF.

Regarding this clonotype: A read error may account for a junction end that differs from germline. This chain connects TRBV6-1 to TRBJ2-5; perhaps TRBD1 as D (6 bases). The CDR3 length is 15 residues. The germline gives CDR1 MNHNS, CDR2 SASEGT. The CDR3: CISSYREMGQETQYF. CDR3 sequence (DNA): TGTATCAGCAGTTACAGGGAAATGGGGCAAGAAACCCAGTACTTC.

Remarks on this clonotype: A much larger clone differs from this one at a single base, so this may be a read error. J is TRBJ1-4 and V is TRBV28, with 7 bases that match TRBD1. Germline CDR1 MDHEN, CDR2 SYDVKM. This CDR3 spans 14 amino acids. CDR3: CASSLRGPYEILFF. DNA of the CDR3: TGTGCCAGCAGTTTGAGGGGGCCTTATGAAATACTGTTTTTT.

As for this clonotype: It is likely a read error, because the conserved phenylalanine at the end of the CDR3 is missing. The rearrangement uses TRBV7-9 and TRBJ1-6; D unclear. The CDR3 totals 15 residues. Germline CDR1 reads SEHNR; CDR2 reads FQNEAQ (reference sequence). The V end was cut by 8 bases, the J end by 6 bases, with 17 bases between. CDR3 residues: CASCQLRVANSPLHL. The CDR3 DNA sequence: TGTGCCAGCTGCCAACTCCGGGTCGCTAATTCACCCCTCCACTTA.

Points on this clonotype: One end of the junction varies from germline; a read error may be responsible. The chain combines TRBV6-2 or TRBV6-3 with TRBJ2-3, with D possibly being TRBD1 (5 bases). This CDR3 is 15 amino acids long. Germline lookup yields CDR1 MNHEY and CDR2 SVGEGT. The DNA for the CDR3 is TGTGTCTACAGTTACCGGGCCCCGCAGACAGATACGCAGTTTTTT. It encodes CVYSYRAPQTDTQFF.